This T cell receptor (beta chain) stems from a study of blood T cell repertoires in COVID-19 (dated by TCRdb to about 2020). For the study in its entirety: Samples covering the acute and convalescent phases of COVID-19 were provided by collaborators in the United States, Italy and Spain. The prospective study material was composed of cDNA or gDNA derived from T cells, B-cell-depleted T cells, or PBMCs. Subjects who had been exposed to COVID-19, were actively infected with it, or had recovered from it provided the deeply sampled blood TCRbeta repertoires that made up the dataset. A freely available public database, intended as a resource for researchers studying the immune response to SARS-CoV-2, is where the repertoires were released. The samples were drawn from two sources: the first 160 participants of the ongoing ImmuneRACE study, and 950 to 1,500 subjects contributed by 6 global collaborators. Nearly every sample came with metadata listing a de-identified subject ID, COVID-19 status, age in years and sex. Where available, HLA class I and class II types were taken from metadata supplied by the sample provider and were not determined by assay-based typing. The investigation overall reported the following: Clinical and demographic metadata were provided uncurated, with the amount varying by source and participant.

The immunoSEQ Assay, a bias-controlled multiplex PCR, was used to amplify TCRbeta CDR3 regions from genomic DNA. Under the source paper's analysis protocol: The number of nucleated cells in each sample was estimated by amplification of reference gene primers within the assay. Sequence reads were collapsed and filtered to measure the absolute abundance of every unique TCRbeta CDR3 rearrangement. For each sample, productive Simpson clonality was calculated by taking the square root of Simpson's diversity index across productive rearrangements. Not all clones reach the TCRdb copy of this immuneACCESS table, which keeps in-frame sequences only. Checked studies attribute under half of the gap to unresolved V genes and leave the rest unexplained. Clonal size and the V and J genes are those of that table, whereas D and trimming came from the DNA. A total of 350,000 to 550,000 clones appear in this sample, around 91% of them only once. The ten largest clones capture approximately 1.2% of the sample.

Turning to this clone: Its recognized antigen is unknown. No base qualities exist here, and no much larger clone lies one base off it.

In the prospective study, participants were roughly 18 to 90 years old, resided in 24 geographic areas of the United States, and were enrolled through a virtual design. In the prospective study, cohorts were assigned on the basis of participant-reported clinical history obtained from a screening survey and a study questionnaire. ImmuneRACE Cohort 3 recovered participants were defined by two consecutive negative NP/OP PCR tests, healthcare professional clearance, or symptom resolution. In the prospective study, whole blood, serum and a nasopharyngeal or oropharyngeal swab were collected from each participant by mobile phlebotomists. Participants in the prospective study had the option to provide additional blood draws and questionnaires over a 2-month period. Blood samples from the prospective study were shipped frozen or at room temperature prior to DNA extraction. Cut back by 1 base and 5 bases, the V and J ends lie 6 bases apart. The germline V gene sets CDR1 to SGHVS and CDR2 to FQNEAQ. Measured from the cysteine to the phenylalanine, the CDR3 is 13 residues long. The retained sequence is limited to the CDR3, 39 bases, with the frame set at the first base.

The rearranged chain carries TRBV7-8 and TRBJ1-5, with the D gene uncertain. The sequence came from a man aged 30 to 45 who had recovered from COVID-19. Material for sequencing was PBMCs or T cells enriched from blood (not recorded which). The DNA sequence is TGTGCCAGCAGCTTAGGCGTTTATCAGCCCCAGCATTTT. The resulting protein is CASSLGVYQPQHF.